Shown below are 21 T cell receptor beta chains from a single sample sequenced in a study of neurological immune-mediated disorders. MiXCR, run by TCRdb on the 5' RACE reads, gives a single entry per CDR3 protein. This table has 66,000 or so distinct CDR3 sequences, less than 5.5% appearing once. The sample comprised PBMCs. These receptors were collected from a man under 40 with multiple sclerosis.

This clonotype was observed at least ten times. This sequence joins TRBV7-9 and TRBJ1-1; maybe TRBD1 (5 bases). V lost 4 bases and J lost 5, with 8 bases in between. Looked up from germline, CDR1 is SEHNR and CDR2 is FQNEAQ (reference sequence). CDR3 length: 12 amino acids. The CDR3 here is CASSSKGTEAFF. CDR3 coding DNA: TGTGCCAGCAGCTCTAAGGGGACTGAAGCTTTCTTT.

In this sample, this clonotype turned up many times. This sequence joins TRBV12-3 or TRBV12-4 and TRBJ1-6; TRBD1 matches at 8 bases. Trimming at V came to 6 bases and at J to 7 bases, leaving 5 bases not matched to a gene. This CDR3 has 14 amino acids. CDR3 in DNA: TGTGCCAGCAGACAGGGGGTCGGCAATTCACCCCTCCACTTT. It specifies CASRQGVGNSPLHF.

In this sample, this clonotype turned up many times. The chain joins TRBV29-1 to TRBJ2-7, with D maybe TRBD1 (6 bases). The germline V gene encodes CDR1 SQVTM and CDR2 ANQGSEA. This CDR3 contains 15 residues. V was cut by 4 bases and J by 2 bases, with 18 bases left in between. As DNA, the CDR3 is TGCAGCGTTGCCGATTGGAGTTGGGGGCCCTACGAGCAGTACTTC. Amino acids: CSVADWSWGPYEQYF.

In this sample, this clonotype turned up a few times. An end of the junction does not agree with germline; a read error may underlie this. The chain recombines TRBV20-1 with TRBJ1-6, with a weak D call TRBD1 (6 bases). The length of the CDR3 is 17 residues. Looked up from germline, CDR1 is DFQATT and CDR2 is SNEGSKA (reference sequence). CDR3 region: CSARRDKSSSYNSPLNF. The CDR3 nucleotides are TGCAGTGCTCGTCGGGACAAATCGAGCTCCTATAATTCACCCCTCAACTTT.

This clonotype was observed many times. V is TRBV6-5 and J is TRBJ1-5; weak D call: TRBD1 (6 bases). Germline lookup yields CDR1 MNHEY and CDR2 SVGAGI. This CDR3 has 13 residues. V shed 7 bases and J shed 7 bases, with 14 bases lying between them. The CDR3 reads CASNNREGQPQHF. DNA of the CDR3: TGTGCCAGCAATAACAGGGAAGGGCAGCCCCAGCATTTT.

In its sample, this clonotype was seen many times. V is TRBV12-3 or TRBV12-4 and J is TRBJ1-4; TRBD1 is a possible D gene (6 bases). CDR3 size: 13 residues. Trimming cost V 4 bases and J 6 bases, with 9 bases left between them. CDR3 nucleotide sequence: TGTGCCAGCAGTTATGGGGGCTATGAAAAACTGTTTTTT. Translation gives CASSYGGYEKLFF.

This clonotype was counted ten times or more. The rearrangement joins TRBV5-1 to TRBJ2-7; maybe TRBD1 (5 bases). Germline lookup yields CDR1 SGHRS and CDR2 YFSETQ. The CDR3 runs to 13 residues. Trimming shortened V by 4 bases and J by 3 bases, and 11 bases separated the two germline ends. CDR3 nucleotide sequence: TGCGCCAGCAGCACCGACAGTTTCTACGAGCAGTACTTC. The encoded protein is CASSTDSFYEQYF.

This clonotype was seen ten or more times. The CDR3 spells CASSLTYRAAATDTQYF. The CDR3 nucleotides are TGTGCCAGCAGCTTAACCTACCGTGCGGCAGCTACAGATACGCAGTATTTT. This chain uses TRBV7-3 with TRBJ2-3; D remains unclear. This CDR3 is built from 17 residues. Per the germline V gene, CDR1 is SGHTA and CDR2 is FQGTGA. V was clipped by 0 bases and J by 3 bases, with 16 bases between them.

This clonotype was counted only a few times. The CDR3 is CASSFESGANVLTF. CDR3 coding DNA: TGTGCCAGCAGCTTTGAGTCTGGGGCCAACGTCCTGACTTTC. The chain has TRBV5-4 and TRBJ2-6, with D unresolved. This CDR3 has 14 amino acids. Trimming took off 2 bases at V and 1 base at J, with 4 bases between the two ends. The V gene's germline CDR1 is SGHNT and CDR2 YYREEE (reference sequence).

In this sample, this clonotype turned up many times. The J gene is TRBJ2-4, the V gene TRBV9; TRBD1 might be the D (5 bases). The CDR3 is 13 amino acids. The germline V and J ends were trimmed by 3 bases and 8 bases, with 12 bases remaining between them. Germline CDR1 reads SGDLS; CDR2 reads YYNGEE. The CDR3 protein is CASSANWGDIQYF. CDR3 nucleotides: TGTGCCAGCAGCGCCAACTGGGGCGACATTCAGTACTTC.

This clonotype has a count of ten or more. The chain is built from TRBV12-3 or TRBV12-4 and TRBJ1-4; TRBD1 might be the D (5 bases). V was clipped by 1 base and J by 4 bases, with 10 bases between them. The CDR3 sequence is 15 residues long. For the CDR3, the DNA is TGTGCCAGCAGTTTAGGACAGAATCTTAATGAAAAACTGTTTTTT. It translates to CASSLGQNLNEKLFF.

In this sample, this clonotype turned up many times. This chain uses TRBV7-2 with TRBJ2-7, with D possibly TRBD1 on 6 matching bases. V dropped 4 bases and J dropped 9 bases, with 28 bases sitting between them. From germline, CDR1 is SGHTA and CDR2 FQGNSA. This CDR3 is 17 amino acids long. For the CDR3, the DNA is TGTGCCAGCAGCTCCTATTGGGACCCCACAGGGAAGTTTGCGCAGTACTTC. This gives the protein CASSSYWDPTGKFAQYF.

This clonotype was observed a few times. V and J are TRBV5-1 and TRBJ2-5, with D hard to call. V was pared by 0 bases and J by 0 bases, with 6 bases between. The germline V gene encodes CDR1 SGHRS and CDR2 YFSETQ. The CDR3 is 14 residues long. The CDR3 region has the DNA TGCGCCAGCAGCTTGGGGATCTACCAAGAGACCCAGTACTTC. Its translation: CASSLGIYQETQYF.

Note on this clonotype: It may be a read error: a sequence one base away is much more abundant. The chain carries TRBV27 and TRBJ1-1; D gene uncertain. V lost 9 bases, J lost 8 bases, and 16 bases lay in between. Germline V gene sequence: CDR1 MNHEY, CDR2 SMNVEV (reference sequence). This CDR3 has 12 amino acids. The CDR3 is CASRNGDGEAFF. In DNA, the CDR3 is TGTGCCAGTCGTAATGGGGATGGCGAAGCTTTCTTT.

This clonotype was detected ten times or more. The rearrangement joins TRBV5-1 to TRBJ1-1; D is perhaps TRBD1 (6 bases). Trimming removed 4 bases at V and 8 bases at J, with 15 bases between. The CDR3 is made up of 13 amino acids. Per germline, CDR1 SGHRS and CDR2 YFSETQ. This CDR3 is CASSLRGGDEAFF. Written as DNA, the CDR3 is TGCGCCAGCAGCCTAAGGGGGGGGGACGAAGCTTTCTTT.

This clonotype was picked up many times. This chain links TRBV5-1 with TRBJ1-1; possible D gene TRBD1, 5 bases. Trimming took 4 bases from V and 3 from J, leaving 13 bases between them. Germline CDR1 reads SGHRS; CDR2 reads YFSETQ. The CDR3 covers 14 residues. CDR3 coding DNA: TGCGCCAGCAGCGCCTACAGGAGTGACACTGAAGCTTTCTTT. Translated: CASSAYRSDTEAFF.

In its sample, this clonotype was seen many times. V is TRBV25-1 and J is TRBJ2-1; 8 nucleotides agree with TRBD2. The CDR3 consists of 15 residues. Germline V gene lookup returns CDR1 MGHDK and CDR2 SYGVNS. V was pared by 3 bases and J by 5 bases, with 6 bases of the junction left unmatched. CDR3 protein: CASSDWTSRNNEQFF. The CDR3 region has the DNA TGTGCCAGCAGTGATTGGACTAGCAGGAACAATGAGCAGTTCTTC.

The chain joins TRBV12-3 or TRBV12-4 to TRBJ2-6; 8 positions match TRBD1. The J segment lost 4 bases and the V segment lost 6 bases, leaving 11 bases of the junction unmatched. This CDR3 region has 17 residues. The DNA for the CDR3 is TGTGCCAGCAGCGAGGGACAGGTGTTAACCGGGGCCAACGTCCTGACTTTC. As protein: CASSEGQVLTGANVLTF.

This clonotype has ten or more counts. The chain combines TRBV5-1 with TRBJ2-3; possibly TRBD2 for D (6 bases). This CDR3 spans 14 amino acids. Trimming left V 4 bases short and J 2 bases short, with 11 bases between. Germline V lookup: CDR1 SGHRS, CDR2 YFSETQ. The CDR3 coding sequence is TGCGCCAGCAGCCGTGGCGGGAACACAGATACGCAGTATTTT. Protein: CASSRGGNTDTQYF.

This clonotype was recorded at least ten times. CDR3 residues: CAISGSTGLPLHF. The CDR3 coding sequence is TGTGCCATCAGTGGATCGACAGGACTACCCCTCCACTTT. V is TRBV10-3 and J is TRBJ1-6; tentative D call: TRBD1 (6 bases). Germline-derived CDR1 and CDR2 are ENHRY and SYGVKD. V shed 4 bases and J shed 12 bases, with 13 bases lying between them. This CDR3 comprises 13 residues.

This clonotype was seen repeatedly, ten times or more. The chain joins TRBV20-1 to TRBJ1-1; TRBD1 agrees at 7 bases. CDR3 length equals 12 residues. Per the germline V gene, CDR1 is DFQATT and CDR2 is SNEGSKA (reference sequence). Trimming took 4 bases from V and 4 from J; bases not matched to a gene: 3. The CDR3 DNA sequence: TGCAGTGCTACGACAGGGATCACTGAAGCTTTCTTT. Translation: CSATTGITEAFF.